This is a list of T cell receptor beta chains from one sample in a study of CD8 T cells in Susac syndrome. One entry per CDR3 protein results from TCRdb running MiXCR on the immunoSEQ multiplex PCR reads. The sample lists around 130,000 distinct CDR3 sequences, roughly 94% seen once, with 0.095% to 0.1% in the top ten. Sequencing was carried out using CD4+ T cells from PBMCs. The receptor set was obtained from a human donor in good health. Each CDR3 is given with its conserved first and last residue. D genes are given only for firm matches.

TRBV5-1	TRBJ2-7	TRBD2	CASSLQGLAGAEEQYF
TRBV6-2/TRBV6-3	TRBJ1-4	TRBD1	CACSRTGSGKLFF
TRBV7-7	TRBJ2-3	TRBD1	CASSLSDRGADTQYF
TRBV25-1	TRBJ2-7	TRBD1	CASSFGTGSYEQYF
TRBV14	TRBJ2-7	TRBD2	CASNPSGGSEQYF
TRBV28	TRBJ1-5	NA	CASSPIKGGNQPQHF
TRBV6-6	TRBJ1-5	TRBD1	CASSYSDRGLGAQHF
TRBV6-2/TRBV6-3	TRBJ2-1	NA	CASRQVNEQFF
TRBV20-1	TRBJ2-7	NA	CSARDWDLSSYEQYF
TRBV2	TRBJ2-1	NA	CASSDRDRVEFF
TRBV25-1	TRBJ1-5	NA	CASSPIGGVGQPQHF
TRBV6-5	TRBJ2-3	NA	CASRGDTDTQYF
TRBV12-3/TRBV12-4	TRBJ2-7	NA	CASSKPGQSYEQYF
TRBV20-1	TRBJ2-5	NA	CSATLQETQYF
TRBV7-8	TRBJ2-1	TRBD1	CASSRRDSDLGEQFF
TRBV6-6	TRBJ2-1	NA	CASSAAMDYEQFF
TRBV2	TRBJ2-1	TRBD1	CASSLGWQGAYNEQFF
TRBV20-1	TRBJ2-5	NA	CSAPSWETQYF
TRBV7-9	TRBJ1-2	NA	CASWRGEDGYTF
TRBV9	TRBJ1-3	NA	CASSDDRSSGNTIYF
TRBV5-1	TRBJ1-5	NA	CASSLAGRDQPQHF
TRBV9	TRBJ2-3	TRBD2	CASSVASSGLTDTQYF
TRBV7-2	TRBJ2-1	NA	CASSSPWSNEQFF
TRBV27	TRBJ2-7	TRBD1	CASSLGTGGEGQYF
TRBV27	TRBJ2-1	NA	CASSPTTGFATYNEQFF
TRBV7-2	TRBJ2-3	NA	CASSLAWTDTDTQYF
TRBV5-1	TRBJ2-1	TRBD2	CASSLAALAGYNEQFF
TRBV3-1	TRBJ2-1	NA	CASSQGPDSYNEQFF
TRBV3-1	TRBJ2-7	NA	CASSRQGRQYF
TRBV20-1	TRBJ2-1	NA	CSAFGSYNEQFF
TRBV3-1	TRBJ2-3	NA	CASSQVTDTQYF
TRBV7-2	TRBJ1-2	NA	CASSLERLANYGYTF
TRBV19	TRBJ2-1	TRBD2	CAGTSPGLEDNEQFF
TRBV2	TRBJ1-2	TRBD1	CASSANRGANYGYTF
TRBV2	TRBJ2-5	NA	CASRAGSRIETQYF
TRBV24-1	TRBJ2-1	TRBD1	CATSAAAGTGRNEQFF
TRBV28	TRBJ2-5	NA	CASSLSRGLGSQETQYF
TRBV30	TRBJ2-1	TRBD2	CAWSRGGYNEQFF
TRBV29-1	TRBJ2-3	NA	CSGGAQSSAVQYF
TRBV18	TRBJ2-4	TRBD1	CASSHDRGRNIQYF
TRBV28	TRBJ2-1	TRBD2	CASSSLGGSSYNEQFF
TRBV24-1	TRBJ2-3	NA	CATSQSTDTQYF
TRBV5-6	TRBJ2-7	NA	CASSLVGRAEQYF
TRBV20-1	TRBJ2-2	NA	CSATGLWTGELFF
TRBV7-2	TRBJ2-7	NA	CASSLDQGFSYEQYF
TRBV19	TRBJ1-2	NA	CASSERLGARYGYTF
TRBV25-1	TRBJ1-2	NA	CASSWAGADYGYTF
TRBV6-2/TRBV6-3	TRBJ1-5	NA	CASAGPSNQPQHF
TRBV3-1	TRBJ2-3	TRBD2	CASSQSGTSLTDTQYF
TRBV5-1	TRBJ2-2	TRBD2	CASSAGTSGNTGELFF
TRBV13	TRBJ2-7	TRBD2	CASSVPAGGSYEQYF
TRBV6-6	TRBJ1-1	NA	CASSHNLGTAEAFF
TRBV18	TRBJ2-5	TRBD2	CASSPLTSDQETQYF
TRBV7-9	TRBJ1-2	TRBD1	CASSVLPGQGENGYTF
TRBV6-5	TRBJ1-6	NA	CASKGPDAHNSPLHF
TRBV7-9	TRBJ2-5	NA	CASSLRTSDQETQYF
TRBV2	TRBJ2-5	NA	CASSKDWQETQYF